The next 3 T cell receptor beta chains were all read from a single sample in a study of T cells after yellow fever vaccination. One entry per CDR3 protein results from TCRdb running MiXCR on the 5' RACE reads. The table has some 350,000 distinct CDR3 sequences, about 4% seen once; the top ten hold approximately 25%. Sequences were derived from PBMCs, sampled 5 days after the yellow fever booster vaccination. The receptors were sampled from a man aged 18 to 29 who received the YFV17D yellow fever vaccine.

Only a few counts were recorded for this clonotype. The chain has TRBV6-2 or TRBV6-3 and TRBJ1-5; 8 bases align to TRBD1. V trimming: 2 bases; J trimming: 8 bases; junction bases outside the gene matches: 5. The CDR3 contains 14 residues. Germline V CDR1 and CDR2: MNHEY, SVGEGT. The CDR3 is CASSYGQGLEPQHF. DNA of the CDR3: TGTGCCAGCAGTTACGGACAGGGCCTTGAGCCCCAGCATTTT.

This clonotype was counted many times. V and J are TRBV20-1 and TRBJ2-1; D ambiguous. V was pared by 6 bases and J by 5 bases, with 11 bases between. CDR3 size: 12 residues. Germline V gene data show CDR1 as DFQATT and CDR2 as SNEGSKA (reference sequence). This chain's CDR3 is CSATGRNNEQFF. The CDR3 DNA reads TGCAGTGCCACCGGACGGAACAATGAGCAGTTCTTC.

This clonotype has more than one count but fewer than ten. DNA of the CDR3: TGTGCCAGCAGCCCTCTCCACGGGCGGGATTATGGCTACACCTTC. Its translation: CASSPLHGRDYGYTF. V and J are TRBV7-2 and TRBJ1-2; D is unresolved. CDR3 length equals 15 residues. The V end was cut by 5 bases, the J end by 5 bases, with 18 bases between. Germline V gene sequence: CDR1 SGHTA, CDR2 FQGNSA.